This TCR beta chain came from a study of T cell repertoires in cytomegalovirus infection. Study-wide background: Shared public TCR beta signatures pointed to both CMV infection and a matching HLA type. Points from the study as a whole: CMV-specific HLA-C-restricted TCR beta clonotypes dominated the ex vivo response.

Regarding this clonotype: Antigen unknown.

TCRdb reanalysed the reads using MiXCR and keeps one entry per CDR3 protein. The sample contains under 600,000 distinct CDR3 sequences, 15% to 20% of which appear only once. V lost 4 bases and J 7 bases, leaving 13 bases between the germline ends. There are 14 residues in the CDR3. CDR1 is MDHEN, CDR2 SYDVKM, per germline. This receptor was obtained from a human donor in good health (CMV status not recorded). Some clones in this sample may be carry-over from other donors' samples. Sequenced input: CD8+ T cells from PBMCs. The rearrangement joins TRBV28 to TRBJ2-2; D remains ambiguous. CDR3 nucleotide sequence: TGTGCCAGCAGTTACCGTAACGCTGGCGGGGAGCTGTTTTTT. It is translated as CASSYRNAGGELFF.